These 24 T cell receptor beta chains were sequenced from one sample in a study of blood T cell repertoires in COVID-19. This table comes from immunoSEQ multiplex PCR, and its TCRdb copy is limited to in-frame clones, with some not included. The table records 100,000 to 150,000 clones, over 80% of them present only once. The sample taken for sequencing was peripheral blood. These receptors originate from a woman in her sixties or seventies with acute or convalescent COVID-19.

DNA for the CDR3: TGTGCCAGCTATGGACAGGGCGTGGAGACCCAGTACTTC. Translation gives CASYGQGVETQYF. The chain couples TRBV28 to TRBJ2-5; 8 bases fit TRBD1. The CDR3 is 13 amino acids. From germline, CDR1 is MDHEN and CDR2 SYDVKM. V lost 8 bases to trimming and J lost 5 bases; unmatched junction nucleotides: 7.

This clone was found once. V usage is TRBV18 and J usage is TRBJ2-3; weak D call: TRBD2 (7 bases). Germline V gene data show CDR1 as KGHSH and CDR2 as LQKENI. The CDR3 covers 17 residues. The V end lost 0 bases, the J end lost 6 bases, and 19 bases lay between the germline ends. The DNA for the CDR3 is TGTGCCAGCTCACCACCCCTAGGGGGGGGACCCGGCGATACGCAGTATTTT. Translation gives CASSPPLGGGPGDTQYF.

This clone was detected only once. The V gene is TRBV2, the J gene TRBJ1-6; unclear D gene. Germline CDR1 and CDR2: SNHLY and FYNNEI. CDR3 size: 13 residues. The V and J ends lost 3 bases and 9 bases respectively, with 9 bases between them. This CDR3 reads CASSDIGRSPLHF. As DNA, the CDR3 is TGTGCCAGCAGTGATATTGGGCGTTCACCCCTCCACTTT.

V and J are TRBV10-2 and TRBJ1-2; 10 positions agree with TRBD1. J gave up 4 bases and V 8 bases, and 10 bases lay outside the gene matches. Germline CDR1 reads WSHSY; CDR2 reads SAAADI. This CDR3 has 15 residues. This CDR3 reads CASHPGTGASYGYTF. CDR3 nucleotide sequence: TGCGCCAGCCACCCCGGGACAGGGGCCTCCTATGGCTACACCTTC.

The CDR3 DNA is TGTGCCACCAGTGATTCCGGGACAGGGGGCCTCGAGCAGTACTTC. As protein: CATSDSGTGGLEQYF. This chain joins TRBV24-1 and TRBJ2-7, with 12 bases fitting TRBD1. CDR1 KGHDR and CDR2 SFDVKD come from the germline V gene. The J segment lost 6 bases and the V segment lost 2 bases, leaving 4 bases of the junction unmatched. The CDR3 totals 15 residues.

The rearrangement uses TRBV30 and TRBJ1-2; the D is unclear. V gave up 6 bases and J gave up 0 bases, with 11 bases separating them. The CDR3 loop spans 13 amino acids. In germline, CDR1 is GTSNPN, CDR2 SVGIG (reference sequence). DNA of the CDR3: TGTGCCTGCCAAGGAGCGGCTAACTATGGCTACACCTTC. Translated: CACQGAANYGYTF.

The genes are TRBV3-1 (or the pseudogene TRBV3-2) and TRBJ1-1; no clear D. Germline V gives CDR1 LGHDT, CDR2 YNNKEL (reference sequence). The V and J ends lost 2 bases and 7 bases respectively, with 17 bases between them. This CDR3 contains 15 residues. The DNA of the CDR3 is TGTGCCAGCAGCCAACCCCCCGCGAGGGTAAGTGAAGCTTTCTTT. As protein: CASSQPPARVSEAFF.

This clone was observed a single time. The rearrangement joins TRBV5-6 to TRBJ2-3, with TRBD2 as a possible D gene (5 bases). The CDR3 length is 14 residues. The V end lost 4 bases, the J end lost 0 bases, and 9 bases lay between the germline ends. Per germline, CDR1 SGHDT and CDR2 YYEEEE. Written as DNA, the CDR3 is TGTGCCAGCAGCGCGCGGACTAGCACAGATACGCAGTATTTT. Amino acids: CASSARTSTDTQYF.

The rearrangement joins TRBV14 to TRBJ2-1; no definite D call. Trimming took off 2 bases at V and 0 bases at J, with 11 bases between the two ends. The germline gives CDR1 SGHDN, CDR2 FVKESK. This CDR3 has 16 amino acids. The CDR3 coding sequence is TGTGCCAGCAGCCAACTCGAGGCGAGCTCCTACAATGAGCAGTTCTTC. Translation gives CASSQLEASSYNEQFF.

This clone has just a few counts. CDR3 sequence (DNA): TGTGCCAGCTCACCACAGGCGACAGGGATGGCTAATGAAAAACTGTTTTTT. This translates into CASSPQATGMANEKLFF. The chain joins TRBV18 to TRBJ1-4; 7 bases match TRBD1. The CDR3 consists of 17 residues. The J segment lost 3 bases and the V segment lost 1 base, leaving 8 bases of the junction unmatched. From germline, CDR1 is KGHSH and CDR2 LQKENI.

This chain links TRBV7-3 with TRBJ1-6; no firm D call. Trimming cost V 2 bases and J 2 bases, with 10 bases left between them. Germline assignment: CDR1 SGHTA and CDR2 FQGTGA. The length of the CDR3 is 16 residues. The CDR3 nucleotides are TGTGCCAGCAGCTTACAACCGGGTCCCTATAATTCACCCCTCCACTTT. It specifies CASSLQPGPYNSPLHF.

The CDR3 nucleotides are TGTGCCAGCAGCTTAGACAGGATCTCCTACAATGAGCAGTTCTTC. Its protein is CASSLDRISYNEQFF. The V gene is TRBV7-7, the J gene TRBJ2-1, with a weak D call TRBD1 (5 bases). Germline lookup yields CDR1 SSHAT and CDR2 FNYEAQ (reference sequence). The CDR3 has 15 residues. Trimming cost V 1 base and J 0 bases, with 7 bases left between them.

This sequence joins TRBV5-1 and TRBJ1-1, with D perhaps matching TRBD1 (5 bases). CDR1 and CDR2 from the germline V gene are SGHRS and YFSETQ. V gave up 0 bases and J gave up 5 bases, with 23 bases separating them. The CDR3 loop spans 18 amino acids. CDR3 sequence reads: CASSLEVRPGLSGTEAFF. In nucleotides, the CDR3 is TGCGCCAGCAGCTTGGAGGTCCGGCCAGGGCTGAGTGGAACTGAAGCTTTCTTT.

The chain has TRBV7-5 and TRBJ2-3; the D call in the table, TRBD1, was not verified against the DNA. TRBV7-5 is flagged as a pseudogene. The length of the CDR3 is 15 residues. Here the CDR3 reads CVRSSAGQNTDTQYF. CDR3 in DNA: TGTGTCAGAAGCTCAGCCGGACAGAACACAGATACGCAGTATTTT.

The genes are TRBV29-1 and TRBJ1-5; TRBD1 aligns across 8 bases. The V and J ends lost 7 bases and 8 bases, in that order; junction bases with no gene match: 7. Germline V gene data show CDR1 as SQVTM and CDR2 as ANQGSEA. The length of the CDR3 is 12 residues. This CDR3 reads CSGGDRGEPQHF. Written as DNA, the CDR3 is TGCAGCGGGGGAGACAGGGGTGAGCCCCAGCATTTT. Looking up the rest from reference TRBV29-1 and TRBJ1-5 gives the full variable domain: SAVISQKPSRDICQRGTSLTIQCQVDSQVTMMFWYRQQPGQSLTLIATANQGSEATYESGFVIDKFPISRPNLTFSTLTVSNMSPEDSSIYLCSGGDRGEPQHFGDGTRLSIL.

The chain carries TRBV18 and TRBJ1-3; D is ambiguous. V lost 3 bases and J 0 bases, leaving 12 bases between the germline ends. In germline, CDR1 is KGHSH, CDR2 LQKENI. The CDR3 length is 16 residues. The DNA of the CDR3 is TGTGCCAGCTCACCCTCCCTGCGTAGCTCTGGAAACACCATATATTTT. Translation gives CASSPSLRSSGNTIYF.

The rearrangement links TRBV5-1 to TRBJ1-3, with 8 bases fitting TRBD1. V gave up 3 bases and J gave up 8 bases; unmatched junction bases: 7. Germline-derived CDR1 and CDR2 are SGHRS and YFSETQ. The CDR3 loop spans 14 amino acids. In DNA, the CDR3 is TGCGCCAGCAGCTCCGGACAGGGTCGGGACACCATATATTTT. It is translated as CASSSGQGRDTIYF.

The chain employs TRBV2 and TRBJ1-4, with 7 positions matching TRBD1. The junction had 19 bases not matched to a gene; V was cut back by 4 bases and J by 8 bases. Germline V gene lookup returns CDR1 SNHLY and CDR2 FYNNEI. CDR3 length equals 18 residues. CDR3 sequence reads: CASSVNHPIGTAGEKLFF. The CDR3 DNA reads as TGTGCCAGCAGTGTCAACCACCCAATTGGGACAGCCGGGGAAAAACTGTTTTTT.

This chain connects TRBV18 to TRBJ2-3; 7 bases map to TRBD1. Germline loops: CDR1 KGHSH, CDR2 LQKENI. The CDR3 totals 16 residues. Trimming cost V 5 bases and J 0 bases; bases outside gene matches: 8. The CDR3 region is CASSTDRDPSTDTQYF. CDR3 bases: TGTGCCAGCTCAACCGACAGGGATCCGAGCACAGATACGCAGTATTTT.

This chain connects TRBV11-2 to TRBJ1-4; 8 bases line up with TRBD1. In germline, CDR1 is SGHAT, CDR2 FQNNGV. CDR3 length: 15 amino acids. V trimming: 5 bases; J trimming: 6 bases; junction bases outside the gene matches: 8. CDR3: CASSTNRGGYEKLFF. The CDR3 DNA reads TGTGCCAGCAGCACCAACAGGGGGGGATATGAAAAACTGTTTTTT. Complete variable domain (other parts from reference TRBV11-2 and TRBJ1-4): EAGVAQSPRYKIIEKRQSVAFWCNPISGHATLYWYQQILGQGPKLLIQFQNNGVVDDSQLPKDRFSAERLKGVDSTLKIQPAKLEDSAVYLCASSTNRGGYEKLFFGSGTQLSVL.

This rearrangement joins TRBV2 to TRBJ1-3; weak D call: TRBD1 (6 bases). The CDR3 extends over 16 amino acids. CDR1 and CDR2 from the germline V gene are SNHLY and FYNNEI. V was cut by 7 bases and J by 1 base, with 17 bases left in between. The DNA of the CDR3 is TGTGCCAGCACTCGTCAAGGACAGCCTTCTGGAAACACCATATATTTT. Protein sequence: CASTRQGQPSGNTIYF.

The chain joins TRBV18 to TRBJ2-7; 7 bases are a match to TRBD2. The germline CDR1 and CDR2 sequences are KGHSH and LQKENI. This CDR3 contains 17 residues. The V segment lost 0 bases and the J segment 4 bases; nucleotides outside the gene matches: 12. Here the CDR3 DNA reads TGTGCCAGCTCACCACCGCGGGCAGCGGGGTTTAAGTACGAGCAGTACTTC. It specifies CASSPPRAAGFKYEQYF.

This sequence joins TRBV5-1 and TRBJ2-7, with D perhaps TRBD1 (6 bases). CDR1 SGHRS and CDR2 YFSETQ come from the germline V gene. The V and J ends lost 4 bases and 2 bases respectively, with 10 bases between them. The CDR3 totals 13 residues. The CDR3: CASSPDSTYEQYF. The CDR3 nucleotides read TGCGCCAGCAGCCCGGACAGCACCTACGAGCAGTACTTC. The full variable domain, completed using reference TRBV5-1 and TRBJ2-7, is KAGVTQTPRYLIKTRGQQVTLSCSPISGHRSVSWYQQTPGQGLQFLFEYFSETQRNKGNFPGRFSGRQFSNSRSEMNVSTLELGDSALYLCASSPDSTYEQYFGPGTRLTVT.

This clone has just one count. The chain has TRBV11-1 and TRBJ2-2; 10 nucleotides match TRBD1. The CDR3 is 15 residues long. V was clipped by 5 bases and J by 6 bases; unmatched bases: 6. Germline V lookup: CDR1 SGHAT, CDR2 FQDESV (reference sequence). CDR3 loop: CASSTTGGESGELFF. CDR3 sequence (DNA): TGTGCCAGCAGCACGACAGGGGGCGAGTCCGGGGAGCTGTTTTTT.